These 12 T cell receptor beta chains were sequenced from one sample in a study of blood T cell repertoires in COVID-19 (dated by TCRdb to 2019 to 2021). Library preparation was by the immunoSEQ multiplex PCR assay. Imported from immuneACCESS, the table was reduced by TCRdb to in-frame sequences with V and J called. These copies leave out some clones; in studies compared against another copy, an unresolved V gene accounts for under half, and the cause of the remainder is not known. The sample table contains some 220,000 clones; only one count was recorded for approximately 90% of them. Clones ranked in the top ten supply around 3.8% of the sample. Sequenced: PBMCs or T cells enriched from blood (not recorded which). These receptors were taken from a woman in her thirties or forties with acute COVID-19.

This chain links TRBV6-5 with TRBJ1-2; TRBD1 matches 7 bases. With V trimmed by 6 bases and J by 0 bases, 4 bases remained unmatched. CDR3 length: 14 amino acids. CDR1 and CDR2 from the germline V gene are MNHEY and SVGAGI. Here the CDR3 DNA reads TGTGCCAGCAGAGGGGACAGAGCTAACTATGGCTACACCTTC. It encodes CASRGDRANYGYTF.

The rearrangement links TRBV4-3 to TRBJ1-2; possible D gene TRBD1, 6 bases. The CDR3 contains 15 residues. The V gene's germline CDR1 is LGHNA and CDR2 YSLEER. With 0 bases removed from V and 5 bases from J, the gap between germline ends came to 13 bases. The CDR3 DNA is TGCGCCAGCAGCCAAGATCGGGGGGCAAAGTATGGCTACACCTTC. Encoded protein: CASSQDRGAKYGYTF.

V and J are TRBV7-2 and TRBJ1-5; D gene unclear. V was pared by 5 bases and J by 4 bases, with 6 bases between. CDR1 is SGHTA, CDR2 FQGNSA, per germline. There are 12 residues in the CDR3. The CDR3 loop is CASSPRNQPQHF. CDR3 DNA sequence: TGTGCCAGCAGCCCACGGAATCAGCCCCAGCATTTT.

The J gene is TRBJ1-2, the V gene TRBV12-3 or TRBV12-4; D perhaps matches TRBD1 (6 bases). V was trimmed by 2 bases and J by 7 bases, leaving 8 bases between them. The CDR3 totals 12 residues. DNA for the CDR3: TGTGCCAGCAGTTTAAGAGGGGGTGGCTACACCTTC. This codes for CASSLRGGGYTF.

V is TRBV3-1 (or the pseudogene TRBV3-2) and J is TRBJ2-5; 8 positions agree with TRBD1. The V segment lost 2 bases and the J segment 4 bases; nucleotides outside the gene matches: 6. From germline, CDR1 is LGHDT and CDR2 YNNKEL (reference sequence). The CDR3 has 15 residues. CDR3 loop: CASSQTGGDSETQYF. The CDR3 DNA follows: TGTGCCAGCAGCCAAACAGGGGGAGACTCAGAGACCCAGTACTTC.

The chain is built from TRBV5-1 and TRBJ1-6, with D possibly matching TRBD1 (5 bases). V lost 2 bases and J lost 7, with 10 bases in between. The CDR3 runs to 14 residues. Per the germline V gene, CDR1 is SGHRS and CDR2 is YFSETQ. CDR3 in amino acids: CASSFGQENSPLHF. The CDR3 region has the DNA TGCGCCAGCAGCTTCGGACAAGAAAATTCACCCCTCCACTTT.

CDR3 nucleotides: TGTGCCACCCGCCCTAGAACTAACACCATATATTTT. Protein: CATRPRTNTIYF. V gene TRBV24-1 combines with J gene TRBJ1-3; D call uncertain. The CDR3 consists of 12 residues. V lost 9 bases to trimming and J lost 7 bases, with 12 bases between them. Germline V gene sequence: CDR1 KGHDR, CDR2 SFDVKD.

The chain employs TRBV27 and TRBJ1-2; tentative D call: TRBD1 (6 bases). Germline CDR1 reads MNHEY; CDR2 reads SMNVEV (reference sequence). Trimming cost V 1 base and J 0 bases, with 9 bases left between them. The CDR3 length is 15 residues. CDR3 in amino acids: CASSLWGPANYGYTF. In DNA, the CDR3 is TGTGCCAGCAGTTTATGGGGGCCAGCTAACTATGGCTACACCTTC.

This clone was counted a single time. V and J are TRBV6-5 and TRBJ1-5; possible D gene TRBD1, 5 bases. Per germline, CDR1 MNHEY and CDR2 SVGAGI. The CDR3 covers 15 residues. The ends were cut back, 6 bases at V and 5 bases at J, with 17 bases in the middle. CDR3 DNA sequence: TGTGCCAGCAGCAGCGGGGGTTCAGTGGATCAGCCCCAGCATTTT. Its protein is CASSSGGSVDQPQHF.

The rearrangement links TRBV11-2 to TRBJ1-1, with a possible D match to TRBD1 (5 bases). Trimming pared 4 bases from V and 1 base from J, leaving 7 bases between. The CDR3 totals 13 residues. CDR1 and CDR2 from the germline V gene are SGHAT and FQNNGV. CDR3 bases: TGTGCCAGCAGCTATGGACAGAACACTGAAGCTTTCTTT. This codes for CASSYGQNTEAFF.

This chain connects TRBV7-9 to TRBJ2-3; 10 nucleotides line up with TRBD1. The V segment lost 4 bases and the J segment 5 bases; nucleotides outside the gene matches: 9. Germline V lookup: CDR1 SEHNR, CDR2 FQNEAQ (reference sequence). The CDR3 runs to 16 residues. CDR3 loop: CASSSTGTGVGDTQYF. CDR3 in DNA: TGTGCCAGCAGCTCTACCGGGACAGGGGTAGGAGATACGCAGTATTTT. The variable domain in full, completed from reference TRBV7-9 and TRBJ2-3, reads DTGVSQNPRHKITKRGQNVTFRCDPISEHNRLYWYRQTLGQGPEFLTYFQNEAQLEKSRLLSDRFSAERPKGSFSTLEIQRTEQGDSAMYLCASSSTGTGVGDTQYFGPGTRLTVL.

The rearrangement joins TRBV10-3 to TRBJ2-5; D possibly corresponds to TRBD1 (6 bases). CDR3 size: 16 residues. Germline V CDR1 and CDR2: ENHRY, SYGVKD. Trimming took 0 bases from V and 4 from J, leaving 15 bases between them. The CDR3 DNA follows: TGTGCCATCAGTGAGTCGAAGGGACACCCCCGAGAGACCCAGTACTTC. It specifies CAISESKGHPRETQYF.